Listed below are T cell receptor beta chains from one sample, sequenced in a study of T cell changes during pregnancy in multiple sclerosis. The repertoire was sequenced with immunoSEQ multiplex PCR; TCRdb's copy has only in-frame clones and lacks some. The table has about 64,000 clones, around 97% seen once. The material sequenced was CD8+ T cells from peripheral blood mononuclear cells, taken after pregnancy. These receptors were obtained from a female donor with multiple sclerosis, enrolled in a pregnancy study. CDR3s include the opening cysteine and the closing phenylalanine or tryptophan. The D gene is left open where the match is weak. A clone size is listed for some rows: how often the clone was seen (once, few, many), or a class if it is expanded.

D	V	size	J	DNA	CDR3
-	TRBV27	-	TRBJ2-1	TGTGCCAGCAGTTTAGAAACATGGAGCAATGAGCAGTTCTTC	CASSLETWSNEQFF
-	TRBV19	-	TRBJ1-1	TGTGCCAGTAAATCCGGACACGGGAACACTGAAGCTTTCTTT	CASKSGHGNTEAFF
-	TRBV19	-	TRBJ1-2	TGTGCCAGTAGCCTCTCGCAGGGGAATGGCTACACCTTC	CASSLSQGNGYTF
TRBD2	TRBV28	-	TRBJ2-1	TGTGCCAGCAGCCCTATAGGGCTAGCGGGAGACTACAATGAGCAGTTCTTC	CASSPIGLAGDYNEQFF
TRBD1	TRBV6-6	-	TRBJ2-3	TGTGCCAGCAGTTACTCCTGGACAGGGACGCAGTATTTT	CASSYSWTGTQYF
-	TRBV6-6	-	TRBJ2-7	TGTGCCAGCAGTTCGCCGGCCAGCGGGTACGAGCAGTACTTC	CASSSPASGYEQYF
-	TRBV21-1	-	TRBJ2-1	TGTGCCAGCAGTACAGGGCAGGGGAATCAATTCTTTTTGTACAATGAGCAGTTCTTC	CASSTGQGNQFFLYNEQFF
-	TRBV27	-	TRBJ2-7	TGTGCCAGCAGTCCGGCCGGGGGTTGGGACGAGCAGTACTTC	CASSPAGGWDEQYF
TRBD1	TRBV7-9	-	TRBJ2-7	TGTGCCAGCAGCTCGACAGGGGGGCAAACCTACGAGCAGTACTTC	CASSSTGGQTYEQYF
TRBD2	TRBV5-1	-	TRBJ2-7	TGCGCCAGCGGGACAGGACTAGCGGGAGTCTACGAGCAGTACTTC	CASGTGLAGVYEQYF
TRBD1	TRBV19	once	TRBJ1-1	TGTGCCAGTACCAGACAGGGGGAAGGCCATGGAGCTTTCTTT	CASTRQGEGHGAFF
-	TRBV7-2	-	TRBJ2-3	TGTGCCAGCTGCTTCGCGGGGGCCTTTCCTAGCACAGATACGCAGTATTTT	CASCFAGAFPSTDTQYF
-	TRBV28	-	TRBJ1-2	TGTGCCAGCAGTCCCCCCCCCAGCCTAGGCTATGGCTACACCTTC	CASSPPPSLGYGYTF
-	TRBV6-5	-	TRBJ1-1	TGTGCCAGCAGTTACTCGACCAGTAGGCCGGGGACTGAAGCTTTCTTT	CASSYSTSRPGTEAFF
-	TRBV28	-	TRBJ2-1	TGTGCCAGCAGTTTCGTCAGCAATGAGCAGTTCTTC	CASSFVSNEQFF
TRBD1	TRBV27	-	TRBJ2-1	TGTGCCAGCAGCCCGGGACAGGGTTTCTACAATGAGCAGTTCTTC	CASSPGQGFYNEQFF
-	TRBV7-9	-	TRBJ1-4	TGTGCCAGCAGCTTATCGACTGCTAATGAAAAACTGTTTTTT	CASSLSTANEKLFF
-	TRBV9	-	TRBJ2-1	TGTGCCAGCAGCGTAGATGGGGGAGGCGACAATGAGCAGTTCTTC	CASSVDGGGDNEQFF
-	TRBV9	-	TRBJ2-2	TGTGCCAGCAGCGTAGATCCGGGGTACACCGGGGAGCTGTTTTTT	CASSVDPGYTGELFF
-	TRBV13	-	TRBJ2-7	TGTGCCAGCAGCTTAGGGGACCCACAGGGCCAGTACTTC	CASSLGDPQGQYF
TRBD1	TRBV7-9	-	TRBJ1-2	TGTGCCAGCAGCTTGGCACAGGGGAACTATGGCTACACCTTC	CASSLAQGNYGYTF
-	TRBV5-1	-	TRBJ1-1	TGCGCCAGCAGCTTGGGAGGGAAGGGCACTGAAGCTTTCTTT	CASSLGGKGTEAFF
TRBD2	TRBV15	-	TRBJ2-2	TGTGCCACCAGCAGTCCCACAGGACTAGCGGGAGTATACGGGGAGCTGTTTTTT	CATSSPTGLAGVYGELFF
TRBD2	TRBV11-2	-	TRBJ2-1	TGTGCCAGCAGCTCGGGACTAGCGGGAGGGCCGCCCTACAATGAGCAGTTCTTC	CASSSGLAGGPPYNEQFF
-	TRBV7-9	-	TRBJ1-1	TGTGCCAGCAGCGACAGCGCTATGGACACTGAAGCTTTCTTT	CASSDSAMDTEAFF
-	TRBV5-4	-	TRBJ2-1	TGTGCCAGCAGCCCGCGGCGCAATGAGCAGTTCTTC	CASSPRRNEQFF
-	TRBV7-9	once	TRBJ2-7	TGTGCCAGCAGCTCAACCAGGGACTACGAGCAGTACTTC	CASSSTRDYEQYF
TRBD1	TRBV28	-	TRBJ1-4	TGTGCCAGCAAAGGACAGGGAGGGGAAAAACTGTTTTTT	CASKGQGGEKLFF